These 11 T cell receptor beta chains originate from one sample sequenced in a study of blood T cell repertoires in COVID-19 (TCRdb year 2020). Library preparation was by the immunoSEQ multiplex PCR assay. Held by TCRdb, this immuneACCESS table contains in-frame sequences only and omits some clones. Under half of the omission traces to an unresolved V gene where checked; the cause of the rest is unknown. The sample table contains about 120,000 clones; only one count was recorded for about 85% of them. The leading ten clones occupy about 13% of the sample. Sequencing input: peripheral blood. These receptors were obtained from a human donor in a cohort sampled during active COVID-19.

V usage is TRBV29-1 and J usage is TRBJ2-7; 10 bases align to TRBD2. There are 15 residues in the CDR3. V was clipped by 3 bases and J by 2 bases; unmatched bases: 7. Per germline, CDR1 SQVTM and CDR2 ANQGSEA. CDR3 residues: CSVELERGGTYEQYF. In DNA, the CDR3 is TGCAGCGTTGAGCTGGAGCGGGGGGGTACCTACGAGCAGTACTTC.

The chain has TRBV28 and TRBJ1-6; 9 nucleotides agree with TRBD1. Germline V gene sequence: CDR1 MDHEN, CDR2 SYDVKM. This CDR3 spans 16 amino acids. V was pared by 6 bases and J by 10 bases, with 13 bases of the junction left unmatched. The CDR3 protein is CASRHPGQGNRSPLHF. The CDR3 DNA follows: TGTGCCAGCAGACACCCTGGACAGGGGAATCGCTCACCCCTCCACTTT.

The chain couples TRBV19 to TRBJ1-5; 10 bases are a match to TRBD1. Trimming took 10 bases from V and 1 from J; bases not matched to a gene: 19. CDR3 size: 19 residues. Germline lookup yields CDR1 LNHDA and CDR2 SQIVND (reference sequence). The CDR3 sequence: CATLPGRDRGVSSNQPQHF. The DNA for the CDR3 is TGTGCCACCCTGCCGGGTCGGGACAGGGGAGTGTCGAGCAATCAGCCCCAGCATTTT.

J is TRBJ1-2 and V is TRBV6-5; D is perhaps TRBD1 (5 bases). With 8 bases removed from V and 2 bases from J, the gap between germline ends came to 15 bases. From germline, CDR1 is MNHEY and CDR2 SVGAGI. This CDR3 region has 14 residues. CDR3 loop: CASGAGPGNYGYTF. The CDR3 coding sequence is TGTGCCAGCGGGGCAGGGCCCGGAAACTATGGCTACACCTTC.

This clone was counted only a few times. The chain carries TRBV30 and TRBJ2-3; D possibly corresponds to TRBD2 (7 bases). Germline V lookup: CDR1 GTSNPN, CDR2 SVGIG (reference sequence). The V gene lost 0 bases and the J gene lost 2 bases, with 9 bases spanning the gap. The CDR3 runs to 14 residues. The CDR3 DNA sequence: TGTGCCTGGAGTGTGGGGGGGCTCACAGATACGCAGTATTTT. Protein sequence: CAWSVGGLTDTQYF.

V is TRBV20-1 and J is TRBJ2-7, with 8 bases aligning to TRBD1. The germline gives CDR1 DFQATT, CDR2 SNEGSKA (reference sequence). CDR3 length: 15 amino acids. J was trimmed by 4 bases and V by 3 bases; bases with no gene match: 11. In DNA, the CDR3 is TGCAGTGCTAGTACAGGACAGGGAGGAGGATACGAGCAGTACTTC. This gives the protein CSASTGQGGGYEQYF.

V and J are TRBV30 and TRBJ1-2, with TRBD1 as a possible D gene (5 bases). V lost 0 bases to trimming and J lost 8 bases, with 10 bases between them. The CDR3 sequence is 12 residues long. Germline V CDR1 and CDR2: GTSNPN, SVGIG (reference sequence). The CDR3 protein is CAWSVGARGYTF. The DNA for the CDR3 is TGTGCCTGGAGTGTAGGGGCCAGAGGCTACACCTTC.

This rearrangement joins TRBV6-2 or TRBV6-3 to TRBJ2-2, with TRBD1 matching 8 bases. CDR3 length: 15 residues. With V trimmed by 5 bases and J by 1 base, 3 bases remained unmatched. The germline V gene encodes CDR1 MNHEY and CDR2 SVGEGT. CDR3 DNA sequence: TGTGCCAGCAGTCCAGGGGGCTGGAACACCGGGGAGCTGTTTTTT. Protein product: CASSPGGWNTGELFF.

In DNA, the CDR3 is TGTGCCAGCAGCTTAGGGGCCGCCGCTAATTCACCCCTCCACTTT. It codes for CASSLGAAANSPLHF. The chain employs TRBV7-2 and TRBJ1-6; D remains unclear. Germline V gives CDR1 SGHTA, CDR2 FQGNSA. The CDR3 totals 15 residues. Trimming removed 1 base from V and 6 bases from J, with 10 bases in between.

V and J are TRBV10-2 and TRBJ1-2, with 9 bases lining up with TRBD1. This CDR3 is 14 amino acids long. With V trimmed by 6 bases and J by 3 bases, 5 bases remained unmatched. Germline V gene lookup returns CDR1 WSHSY and CDR2 SAAADI. The CDR3 bases are TGCGCCAGCAGGCCAACAGGGGGCTACTATGGCTACACCTTC. It yields the protein CASRPTGGYYGYTF.

The genes are TRBV15 and TRBJ2-7, with TRBD2 matching 9 bases. V lost 0 bases to trimming and J lost 4 bases; unmatched junction nucleotides: 13. This CDR3 comprises 18 residues. Germline V gives CDR1 LNHNV, CDR2 YYDKDF (reference sequence). The CDR3 DNA sequence: TGTGCCACCAGCAGAGATTCGATGGGGAGACTAGCGGTTTACGAGCAGTACTTC. Translation: CATSRDSMGRLAVYEQYF.